This T cell receptor beta chain was recovered during a study of control samples from healthy donors and cancer patients. This table comes from immunoSEQ multiplex PCR, and its TCRdb copy is limited to in-frame clones, with some not included. The table shows 140,000 to 150,000 clones, with around 90% occurring only once. The material sequenced was blood. The TCR originated in a man aged 25-40 years in good health.

For the CDR3, the DNA is TGTGCCAGCAGACCCGGGACATTCGGCCGTGAAGCTTTCTTT. This encodes CASRPGTFGREAFF. The rearrangement uses TRBV27 and TRBJ1-1; D may be TRBD1 (6 bases). The CDR3 sequence is 14 residues long. The V and J ends lost 6 bases and 7 bases respectively, with 18 bases between them. Per the germline V gene, CDR1 is MNHEY and CDR2 is SMNVEV (reference sequence).